This T cell receptor (beta chain) came from a study of patients and donors after allogeneic stem cell transplantation. In this sample, this clonotype turned up many times. TCRdb redid the calling of the RT-PCR reads with MiXCR, one entry per CDR3 protein. Of tens of thousands of distinct CDR3 sequences listed, 6.5% to 7% are singletons. CDR3 length: 14 residues. The V gene's germline CDR1 is SEHNR and CDR2 FQNEAQ (reference sequence). The germline V and J ends were trimmed by 5 bases and 5 bases, with 16 bases remaining between them. Specimen: blood, either unsorted or a sorted T cell fraction (not recorded which). V is TRBV7-9 and J is TRBJ2-7; D is unclear. The source of this sequence is a human donor who was either an allogeneic HSCT recipient or a stem cell or donor lymphocyte infusion donor (not recorded which). It is not recorded whose cells these are; they may come from a transplant donor. CDR3 residues: CASSRTLGNDEQYF. DNA of the CDR3: TGTGCCAGCAGCAGGACGTTGGGAAACGACGAGCAGTACTTC.